Listed here are 23 T cell receptor beta chains from one sample, sequenced in a study of T cell repertoires in ileal Crohn's disease. Described time point: inflamed ileum from the surgical specimen. Data came from immunoSEQ multiplex PCR; TCRdb stores just in-frame clones and leaves some out. The table lists thousands of clones, more than 85% of them singletons. The sequenced sample consisted of ileal tissue. The source is an adult with Crohn's disease.

The gene calls are TRBV28 and TRBJ2-7, with D perhaps TRBD2 (5 bases). Germline V gene data show CDR1 as MDHEN and CDR2 as SYDVKM. Trimming removed 5 bases from V and 7 bases from J, with 21 bases in between. The CDR3 runs 15 residues. The CDR3 nucleotides are TGTGCCAGCAGTCCTCTTGGCCGATCCTCGGGAGAGCAGTACTTC. Translation gives CASSPLGRSSGEQYF.

V and J are TRBV7-3 and TRBJ2-3; 9 nucleotides line up with TRBD2. J was trimmed by 1 base and V by 5 bases; bases with no gene match: 4. The CDR3 consists of 15 residues. The germline V gene encodes CDR1 SGHTA and CDR2 FQGTGA. CDR3 DNA sequence: TGTGCCAGCAGCCCCAGACTAGCGGGCACAGATACGCAGTATTTT. Protein product: CASSPRLAGTDTQYF.

The gene calls are TRBV5-1 and TRBJ2-1; D is uncertain. CDR1 is SGHRS, CDR2 YFSETQ, per germline. The length of the CDR3 is 14 residues. V shed 5 bases and J shed 1 base, with 10 bases lying between them. CDR3 amino acids: CASRGGRSYNEQFF. The DNA for the CDR3 is TGCGCCAGCAGGGGTGGAAGGTCCTACAATGAGCAGTTCTTC.

The J gene is TRBJ2-7, the V gene TRBV5-6; the D is unclear. In germline, CDR1 is SGHDT, CDR2 YYEEEE. The CDR3 spans 13 residues. V was pared by 1 base and J by 1 base, with 6 bases between. In nucleotides, the CDR3 is TGTGCCAGCAGCTTGAGGCGGTCCTACGAGCAGTACTTC. Translated, it gives CASSLRRSYEQYF.

The chain joins TRBV13 to TRBJ1-1; maybe TRBD1 (6 bases). Germline CDR1 and CDR2: PRHDT and FYEKMQ (reference sequence). Trimming shortened V by 7 bases and J by 1 base, and 10 bases separated the two germline ends. The CDR3 is 13 residues long. The CDR3, as DNA: TGTGCCAGCACAGGGGAGGGGAACACTGAAGCTTTCTTT. Amino acids: CASTGEGNTEAFF.

The chain links TRBV29-1 to TRBJ1-5; D is unclear. The CDR3 extends over 13 amino acids. V was pared by 4 bases and J by 6 bases, with 13 bases between. From germline, CDR1 is SQVTM and CDR2 ANQGSEA. In nucleotides, the CDR3 is TGCAGCGTTGGGCAAGATTGGGGTCAGCCCCAGCATTTT. This encodes CSVGQDWGQPQHF.

The V and J genes are TRBV28 and TRBJ1-2; 9 nucleotides match TRBD1. The CDR3 runs to 14 residues. V gave up 5 bases and J gave up 4 bases; unmatched junction bases: 5. Germline V CDR1 and CDR2: MDHEN, SYDVKM. In DNA form, the CDR3 reads TGTGCCAGCAGTCAGGCGGGACAGGGCTATGGCTACACCTTC. Its protein is CASSQAGQGYGYTF.

J is TRBJ2-7 and V is TRBV14, with 7 bases matching TRBD1. CDR3 length: 17 amino acids. V dropped 3 bases and J dropped 2; count of bases not matched to a gene: 13. Germline values: CDR1 SGHDN, CDR2 FVKESK. The CDR3 DNA is TGTGCCAGCAGCCAGCTTCTTCCCGGGACAGCCCCCTACGAGCAGTACTTC. Amino acid sequence: CASSQLLPGTAPYEQYF.

The rearrangement joins TRBV16 to TRBJ2-1; 7 bases map to TRBD1. The CDR3 spans 14 residues. CDR1 and CDR2 (germline): KGHSY, FQNENV. J was trimmed by 4 bases and V by 7 bases; bases with no gene match: 7. The CDR3 nucleotides are TGTGCCAGCACGGCCGGGACAGTTTACAATGAGCAGTTCTTC. Translating gives CASTAGTVYNEQFF.

The V gene is TRBV6-6, the J gene TRBJ1-5; no clear D. In germline, CDR1 is MNHNY, CDR2 SVGAGI (reference sequence). The CDR3 is made up of 11 amino acids. V was cut by 8 bases and J by 1 base, with 3 bases left in between. In DNA, the CDR3 is TGTGCCAGCGGGAGCAATCAGCCCCAGCATTTT. The encoded protein is CASGSNQPQHF.

The chain joins TRBV5-5 to TRBJ2-7; no firm D call. The CDR3 contains 13 residues. V shed 4 bases and J shed 7 bases, with 15 bases lying between them. Per germline, CDR1 SGHKS and CDR2 YYEKEE (reference sequence). The CDR3, as DNA: TGTGCCAGCAGCCCGGTAGGAATTCGAGAGCAGTACTTC. Amino acids: CASSPVGIREQYF. Full variable domain (missing parts from reference TRBV5-5 and TRBJ2-7): DAGVTQSPTHLIKTRGQQVTLRCSPISGHKSVSWYQQVLGQGPQFIFQYYEKEERGRGNFPDRFSARQFPNYSSELNVNALLLGDSALYLCASSPVGIREQYFGPGTRLTVT.

This clone was observed once. This chain links TRBV4-3 with TRBJ1-1; D perhaps matches TRBD1 (5 bases). The CDR3 is 14 residues long. V lost 4 bases, J lost 0 bases, and 9 bases lay in between. Germline V CDR1 and CDR2: LGHNA, YSLEER. This chain's CDR3 is CASSPRELNTEAFF. CDR3 coding DNA: TGCGCCAGCAGCCCCAGGGAGCTGAACACTGAAGCTTTCTTT.

The chain recombines TRBV5-8 with TRBJ1-2; D is perhaps TRBD1 (6 bases). Trimming took 4 bases from V and 5 from J, leaving 9 bases between them. CDR1 is SGHTS and CDR2 is YDEGEE in the germline V gene. This CDR3 is built from 12 residues. This CDR3 is CASSGRGYGYTF. The CDR3 DNA reads as TGTGCCAGCAGCGGCAGGGGTTATGGCTACACCTTC.

CDR3 sequence reads: CASRNYEQYF. In DNA, the CDR3 is TGTGCCAGTAGGAACTACGAGCAGTACTTC. The chain uses TRBV6-1 and TRBJ2-7; D uncertain. Looked up from germline, CDR1 is MNHNS and CDR2 is SASEGT. Trimming left V 9 bases short and J 3 bases short, with 6 bases between. There are 10 residues in the CDR3.

The chain recombines TRBV21-1 with TRBJ2-7; TRBD2 is taken as the D call from the table, unchecked against the DNA. TRBV21-1 is flagged as a pseudogene. The CDR3 contains 13 residues. The CDR3 DNA reads as TGTGCCAGCAGCAAAGGGGGGGGCTACGAGCAGTACTTC. It encodes CASSKGGGYEQYF.

The V and J genes are TRBV7-9 and TRBJ1-4; 7 bases line up with TRBD1. Trimming at V came to 2 bases and at J to 4 bases, leaving 4 bases not matched to a gene. The germline CDR1 and CDR2 sequences are SEHNR and FQNEAQ (reference sequence). This CDR3 contains 15 residues. CDR3: CASSLPGQFNEKLFF. CDR3 nucleotides: TGTGCCAGCAGCTTACCGGGACAGTTTAATGAAAAACTGTTTTTT.

V gene TRBV7-9 combines with J gene TRBJ1-2; possibly TRBD1 for D (6 bases). V shed 6 bases and J shed 2 bases, with 10 bases lying between them. The CDR3 runs 13 residues. CDR1 SEHNR and CDR2 FQNEAQ come from the germline V gene (reference sequence). Here the CDR3 reads CASRTDSNYGYTF. DNA for the CDR3: TGTGCCAGCAGAACGGACAGCAACTATGGCTACACCTTC.

This chain connects TRBV18 to TRBJ2-7; no clear D. The CDR3 is 16 amino acids. Germline loops: CDR1 KGHSH, CDR2 LQKENI. The ends were cut back, 3 bases at V and 5 bases at J, with 20 bases in the middle. The DNA for the CDR3 is TGTGCCAGCTCACCGTTGAGACGCCAAGCCTTCAACGAGCAGTACTTC. Translated, it gives CASSPLRRQAFNEQYF.

V is TRBV7-9 and J is TRBJ2-7, with D possibly TRBD2 on 5 matching bases. The CDR3 spans 13 residues. Germline V CDR1 and CDR2: SEHNR, FQNEAQ (reference sequence). Trimming removed 6 bases from V and 5 bases from J, with 14 bases in between. The chain's CDR3 is CASRSGESNEQYF. The CDR3, as DNA: TGTGCCAGCAGGTCTGGGGAGAGCAACGAGCAGTACTTC.

The rearrangement joins TRBV6-6 to TRBJ2-3; the D is unclear. Germline V CDR1 and CDR2: MNHNY, SVGAGI (reference sequence). V was cut by 10 bases and J by 0 bases, with 20 bases left in between. The CDR3 covers 16 residues. The CDR3 protein is CAILGYKGGSTDTQYF. The DNA for the CDR3 is TGTGCCATCCTTGGTTATAAGGGTGGGAGCACAGATACGCAGTATTTT.

The chain has TRBV7-7 and TRBJ2-7; 9 bases line up with TRBD1. CDR3 length: 15 amino acids. The germline CDR1 and CDR2 sequences are SSHAT and FNYEAQ (reference sequence). V shed 1 base and J 2 bases; nucleotides not matched to a gene: 3. The DNA for the CDR3 is TGTGCCAGCAGCTTAGGGACAGGGGTCGCCTACGAGCAGTACTTC. This gives the protein CASSLGTGVAYEQYF.

The chain joins TRBV12-5 to TRBJ1-1, with 7 bases identical to TRBD1. The CDR3 consists of 15 residues. V lost 5 bases to trimming and J lost 0 bases; unmatched junction nucleotides: 6. Germline assignment: CDR1 LGHNT and CDR2 FRNRAP. The CDR3 is CASGPLDRLNTEAFF. The CDR3 region has the DNA TGTGCTAGTGGTCCCCTGGACAGGCTGAACACTGAAGCTTTCTTT.

The J gene is TRBJ2-5, the V gene TRBV11-2; 10 bases agree with TRBD2. The trim removed 2 bases at V and 2 bases at J, leaving 11 bases unmatched. CDR1 is SGHAT, CDR2 FQNNGV, per germline. CDR3 length: 18 amino acids. The CDR3 nucleotides read TGTGCCAGCAGCTTAAACCCTAGCGGGGGCGCCACTCAAGAGACCCAGTACTTC. It specifies CASSLNPSGGATQETQYF. The variable domain in full, completed from reference TRBV11-2 and TRBJ2-5, reads EAGVAQSPRYKIIEKRQSVAFWCNPISGHATLYWYQQILGQGPKLLIQFQNNGVVDDSQLPKDRFSAERLKGVDSTLKIQPAKLEDSAVYLCASSLNPSGGATQETQYFGPGTRLLVL.